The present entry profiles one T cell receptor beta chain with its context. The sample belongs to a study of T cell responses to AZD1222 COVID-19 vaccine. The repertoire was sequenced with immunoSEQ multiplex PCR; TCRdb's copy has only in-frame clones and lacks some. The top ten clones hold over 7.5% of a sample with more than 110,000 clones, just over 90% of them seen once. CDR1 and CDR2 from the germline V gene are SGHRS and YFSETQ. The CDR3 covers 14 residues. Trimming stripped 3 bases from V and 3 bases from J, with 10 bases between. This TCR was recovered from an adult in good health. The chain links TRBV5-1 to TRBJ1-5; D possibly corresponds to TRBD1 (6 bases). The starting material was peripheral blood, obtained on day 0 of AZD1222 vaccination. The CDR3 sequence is CASSSGQPNQPQHF. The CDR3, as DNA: TGCGCCAGCAGCTCAGGACAGCCCAATCAGCCCCAGCATTTT.